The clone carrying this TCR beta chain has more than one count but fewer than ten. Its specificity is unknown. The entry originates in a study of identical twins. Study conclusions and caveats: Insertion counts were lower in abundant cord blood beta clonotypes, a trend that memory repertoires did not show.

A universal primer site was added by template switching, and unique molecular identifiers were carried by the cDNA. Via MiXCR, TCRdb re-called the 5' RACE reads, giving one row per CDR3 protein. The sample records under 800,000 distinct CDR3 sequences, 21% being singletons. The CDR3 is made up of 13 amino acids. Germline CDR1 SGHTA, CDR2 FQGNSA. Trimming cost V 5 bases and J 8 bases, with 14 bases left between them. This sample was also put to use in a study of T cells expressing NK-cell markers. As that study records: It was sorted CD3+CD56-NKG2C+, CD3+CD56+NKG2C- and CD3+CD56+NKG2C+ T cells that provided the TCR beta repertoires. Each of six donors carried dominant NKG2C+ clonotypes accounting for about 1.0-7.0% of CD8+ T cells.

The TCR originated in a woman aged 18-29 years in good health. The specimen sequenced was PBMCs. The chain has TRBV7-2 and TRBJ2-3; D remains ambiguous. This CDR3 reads CASSLISGPTQYF. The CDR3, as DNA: TGTGCCAGCAGCCTAATCTCGGGCCCTACGCAGTATTTT.